One and the same sample provided the 29 T cell receptor beta chains below, sequenced in a study of cytomegalovirus exposure and HLA in healthy donors. It was with 60 Vbeta and 13 Jbeta primers that the PCR ran. The method was immunoSEQ multiplex PCR; TCRdb's version includes in-frame clones alone and lacks a portion of them. There are about 180,000 clones in the sample; about four fifths occur only once, and about 0.5% lies in the top ten. The sample was PBMCs. These receptors were taken from a woman between 45 and 65 years old in good health and CMV-seronegative.

The CDR3 DNA sequence: TGTGCCAGCAGCAAGGGACTAGCAAATTATGAGCAGTTCTTC. Protein product: CASSKGLANYEQFF. The gene calls are TRBV11-2 and TRBJ2-1; 9 nucleotides align to TRBD2. This CDR3 has 14 amino acids. V shed 5 bases, J shed 8 bases, and the junction held 7 bases outside the gene matches. Germline loops: CDR1 SGHAT, CDR2 FQNNGV.

A single count supports this clone. The chain employs TRBV5-4 and TRBJ1-1; D gene ambiguous. Germline assignment: CDR1 SGHNT and CDR2 YYREEE (reference sequence). V was clipped by 5 bases and J by 1 base, with 12 bases between them. This CDR3 region has 14 residues. The CDR3 is CASSLGAGNTEAFF. CDR3 coding DNA: TGTGCCAGCAGTCTGGGTGCAGGGAACACTGAAGCTTTCTTT.

The table lists this clone with a count of one. The V gene is TRBV4-1, the J gene TRBJ2-3; tentatively, D is TRBD1 (6 bases). CDR1 MGHRA and CDR2 YSYEKL come from the germline V gene. V gave up 1 base and J gave up 3 bases, with 14 bases separating them. The CDR3 runs to 16 residues. The CDR3 protein is CASSQAYRVGTDTQYF. CDR3 bases: TGCGCCAGCAGCCAAGCCTACAGGGTTGGAACAGATACGCAGTATTTT.

The chain is built from TRBV7-8 and TRBJ1-3; maybe TRBD1 (5 bases). V lost 5 bases to trimming and J lost 0 bases, with 8 bases between them. The CDR3 covers 14 residues. Germline lookup yields CDR1 SGHVS and CDR2 FQNEAQ. CDR3 amino acids: CASSDRSSGNTIYF. DNA for the CDR3: TGTGCCAGCAGCGACAGATCCTCTGGAAACACCATATATTTT.

J is TRBJ2-1 and V is TRBV25-1; 8 nucleotides line up with TRBD2. With V trimmed by 7 bases and J by 6 bases, 5 bases remained unmatched. CDR3 length: 13 residues. The germline V gene encodes CDR1 MGHDK and CDR2 SYGVNS. In DNA, the CDR3 is TGTGCCAGCACTAGCGGGTTACGCAATGAGCAGTTCTTC. Protein: CASTSGLRNEQFF.

The chain carries TRBV15 and TRBJ2-3, with D maybe TRBD1 (5 bases). Germline V gene data show CDR1 as LNHNV and CDR2 as YYDKDF (reference sequence). V lost 5 bases and J 3 bases, leaving 12 bases between the germline ends. CDR3 length: 14 residues. The CDR3 DNA reads TGTGCCACCAGCGACAGACGAAAGACAGATACGCAGTATTTT. Its translation: CATSDRRKTDTQYF. The full variable domain, in which reference TRBV15 and TRBJ2-3 provide the parts outside the CDR3, is DAMVIQNPRYQVTQFGKPVTLSCSQTLNHNVMYWYQQKSSQAPKLLFHYYDKDFNNEADTPDNFQSRRPNTSFCFLDIRSPGLGDTAMYLCATSDRRKTDTQYFGPGTRLTVL.

CDR3 region: CASSVADRWTSGQETQYF. In nucleotides, the CDR3 is TGTGCCAGCAGCGTGGCCGACAGATGGACTAGCGGCCAAGAGACCCAGTACTTC. The chain has TRBV9 and TRBJ2-5; 10 positions match TRBD2. Germline V lookup: CDR1 SGDLS, CDR2 YYNGEE. The CDR3 is 18 amino acids. Trimming cost V 2 bases and J 1 base; bases outside gene matches: 11.

The chain uses TRBV30 and TRBJ1-4; TRBD1 agrees at 9 bases. The V and J ends lost 3 bases and 8 bases, in that order; junction bases with no gene match: 7. The CDR3 extends over 14 amino acids. CDR1 is GTSNPN, CDR2 SVGIG, per germline (reference sequence). CDR3 sequence (DNA): TGTGCCTGGAGAGGACAGGGGCCCCAAGAAAAACTGTTTTTT. This encodes CAWRGQGPQEKLFF.

This clone occurred a few times. V and J are TRBV5-6 and TRBJ1-5; D is possibly TRBD1 (6 bases). The V end was cut by 4 bases, the J end by 3 bases, with 20 bases between. In germline, CDR1 is SGHDT, CDR2 YYEEEE. The CDR3 runs 17 residues. The CDR3 nucleotides read TGTGCCAGCAGCCTCGGGACAATCCCCCAGATCAATCAGCCCCAGCATTTT. Amino acid sequence: CASSLGTIPQINQPQHF.

The genes are TRBV7-8 and TRBJ1-2, with unresolved D. The CDR3 length is 13 residues. The germline gives CDR1 SGHVS, CDR2 FQNEAQ. V lost 1 base to trimming and J lost 12 bases, with 15 bases between them. CDR3 nucleotide sequence: TGTGCCAGCAGCTTAGAGGCAGATGCGGGCCACACCTTC. Residues: CASSLEADAGHTF.

The genes are TRBV10-1 and TRBJ2-5, with D tentatively TRBD2 (6 bases). CDR1 WNHNN and CDR2 SYGVQD come from the germline V gene (reference sequence). The CDR3 contains 15 residues. V was pared by 6 bases and J by 9 bases, with 23 bases between. This chain's CDR3 is CASRDPGTGMEAQYF. Written as DNA, the CDR3 is TGCGCCAGCAGAGACCCCGGGACTGGCATGGAGGCCCAGTACTTC.

In its sample, this clone was seen a few times. The V call is TRBV5-1, the J call TRBJ2-7, with 10 bases lining up with TRBD2. Per germline, CDR1 SGHRS and CDR2 YFSETQ. The CDR3 has 13 residues. Trimming took 1 base from V and 6 from J; bases not matched to a gene: 1. The CDR3 sequence: CASSLTSGAEQYF. The CDR3 region has the DNA TGCGCCAGCAGCTTGACTAGCGGGGCCGAGCAGTACTTC.

The chain combines TRBV7-2 with TRBJ2-7; no clear D. Germline V gene data show CDR1 as SGHTA and CDR2 as FQGNSA. Trimming left V 0 bases short and J 4 bases short, with 7 bases between. The CDR3 covers 13 residues. Written as DNA, the CDR3 is TGTGCCAGCAGCTTAGCAGAACTATACGAGCAGTACTTC. Translated, it gives CASSLAELYEQYF.

The CDR3 spells CASSQGGGNTEAFF. CDR3 DNA: TGTGCCAGCAGCCAAGGGGGCGGGAACACTGAAGCTTTCTTT. The rearrangement links TRBV11-3 to TRBJ1-1; 7 bases agree with TRBD1. V lost 5 bases and J lost 1; bases outside the gene matches: 4. CDR3 length equals 14 residues. In germline, CDR1 is SGHNT, CDR2 YENEEA.

The chain has TRBV7-2 and TRBJ2-1, with D maybe TRBD1 (5 bases). Germline V lookup: CDR1 SGHTA, CDR2 FQGNSA. The CDR3 spans 17 residues. The V end was cut by 8 bases, the J end by 4 bases, with 24 bases between. The CDR3 loop reads CASGSRLQVKGYNEQFF. CDR3 DNA sequence: TGTGCCAGCGGATCAAGACTTCAGGTGAAGGGGTACAATGAGCAGTTCTTC.

The J gene is TRBJ1-1, the V gene TRBV11-2; the D is unclear. The length of the CDR3 is 14 residues. Germline-derived CDR1 and CDR2 are SGHAT and FQNNGV. V was trimmed by 3 bases and J by 1 base, leaving 9 bases between them. CDR3 residues: CASSFNHRNTEAFF. The CDR3 nucleotides read TGTGCCAGCAGCTTTAATCACAGGAACACTGAAGCTTTCTTT.

This clone was detected only once. This sequence joins TRBV10-1 and TRBJ2-1, with 10 bases identical to TRBD1. V lost 3 bases to trimming and J lost 8 bases; unmatched junction nucleotides: 7. The CDR3 spans 15 residues. Germline V lookup: CDR1 WNHNN, CDR2 SYGVQD (reference sequence). Here the CDR3 DNA reads TGCGCCAGCAGTGACTCGACAGGGGGCGGGTATGAGCAGTTCTTC. Residues: CASSDSTGGGYEQFF.

CDR3 amino acids: CASEVGGGGYEQYF. The CDR3 nucleotides are TGTGCCAGCGAAGTGGGGGGAGGGGGCTACGAGCAGTACTTC. This sequence joins TRBV6-6 and TRBJ2-7; D is possibly TRBD2 (7 bases). Trimming left V 8 bases short and J 3 bases short, with 17 bases between. The V gene's germline CDR1 is MNHNY and CDR2 SVGAGI (reference sequence). This CDR3 spans 14 amino acids.

This clone was picked up one time. The chain couples TRBV5-1 to TRBJ1-6; D is perhaps TRBD1 (6 bases). Germline CDR1 SGHRS, CDR2 YFSETQ. Trimming pared 4 bases from V and 5 bases from J, leaving 16 bases between. This CDR3 contains 16 residues. The DNA of the CDR3 is TGCGCCAGCAGCCTGGGGGCCAGGGGAGATAATTCACCCCTCCACTTT. Translation gives CASSLGARGDNSPLHF.

The chain uses TRBV27 and TRBJ1-5, with unresolved D. V gave up 2 bases and J gave up 0 bases, with 8 bases separating them. The CDR3 is 15 residues long. CDR1 is MNHEY and CDR2 is SMNVEV in the germline V gene (reference sequence). The DNA of the CDR3 is TGTGCCAGCAGTTTAAGCATTTATAGCAATCAGCCCCAGCATTTT. Its protein is CASSLSIYSNQPQHF.

The J gene is TRBJ2-7, the V gene TRBV11-2, with TRBD1 as a possible D gene (6 bases). This CDR3 is 15 amino acids long. V was clipped by 0 bases and J by 3 bases, with 12 bases between them. Germline V gene lookup returns CDR1 SGHAT and CDR2 FQNNGV. The DNA for the CDR3 is TGTGCCAGCAGCTTAGATCCGGGACATAACTACGAGCAGTACTTC. Protein sequence: CASSLDPGHNYEQYF.

The chain links TRBV14 to TRBJ1-2; D is ambiguous. There are 14 residues in the CDR3. The V gene lost 6 bases and the J gene lost 7 bases, with 18 bases spanning the gap. From germline, CDR1 is SGHDN and CDR2 FVKESK. This CDR3 is CASRPTARLAGYTF. The CDR3 DNA is TGTGCCAGCAGACCGACTGCTAGACTAGCTGGCTACACCTTC.

The chain joins TRBV10-2 to TRBJ1-1; no clear D gene. V was cut by 1 base and J by 7 bases, with 10 bases left in between. CDR3 length equals 13 residues. Germline-derived CDR1 and CDR2 are WSHSY and SAAADI. The CDR3 loop reads CASSEFPSGEAFF. In DNA, the CDR3 is TGCGCCAGCAGTGAGTTCCCATCGGGTGAAGCTTTCTTT.

The rearrangement joins TRBV4-2 to TRBJ2-1; 9 bases align to TRBD2. This CDR3 region has 16 residues. The V and J ends lost 1 base and 5 bases, in that order; junction bases with no gene match: 6. Germline CDR1 and CDR2: LGHNA and YNFKEQ. The CDR3 sequence is CASSQVVGLADNEQFF. As DNA, the CDR3 is TGTGCCAGCAGCCAAGTAGTGGGACTAGCTGACAATGAGCAGTTCTTC.

This chain links TRBV13 with TRBJ1-1; 9 bases map to TRBD1. The CDR3 is made up of 16 amino acids. Germline CDR1 PRHDT, CDR2 FYEKMQ (reference sequence). The trim removed 5 bases at V and 4 bases at J, leaving 11 bases unmatched. The CDR3 region is CASSIPDDRGATEAFF. CDR3 in DNA: TGTGCCAGCAGCATCCCGGACGACAGGGGGGCCACTGAAGCTTTCTTT. The entire variable domain, with the rest obtained from reference TRBV13 and TRBJ1-1, is as follows: AAGVIQSPRHLIKEKRETATLKCYPIPRHDTVYWYQQGPGQDPQFLISFYEKMQSDKGSIPDRFSAQQFSDYHSELNMSSLELGDSALYFCASSIPDDRGATEAFFGQGTRLTVV.

CDR3 coding DNA: TGTGCCAGCAGCGGCCCAAGTGGGGGCGTCTATGGCTACACCTTC. Its translation is CASSGPSGGVYGYTF. The chain is built from TRBV9 and TRBJ1-2; D might be TRBD1 (6 bases). With 3 bases removed from V and 4 bases from J, the gap between germline ends came to 16 bases. The CDR3 is made up of 15 amino acids. Looked up from germline, CDR1 is SGDLS and CDR2 is YYNGEE.

CDR3 residues: CASSFGFTAGTQYF. The DNA of the CDR3 is TGTGCCAGCAGCTTCGGGTTCACGGCGGGGACCCAGTACTTC. The J gene is TRBJ2-5, the V gene TRBV27, with D perhaps matching TRBD2 (5 bases). The CDR3 spans 14 residues. Trimming removed 6 bases at V and 7 bases at J, with 18 bases between. The germline CDR1 and CDR2 sequences are MNHEY and SMNVEV (reference sequence).

This clone was observed a handful of times. The V and J genes are TRBV7-2 and TRBJ1-1, with TRBD1 identical over 10 bases. Germline CDR1 SGHTA, CDR2 FQGNSA. J was trimmed by 11 bases and V by 4 bases; bases with no gene match: 13. The CDR3 covers 15 residues. The CDR3 DNA sequence: TGTGCCAGCAGCTATGAGTGGGGACAGGGGAATCGGGCTTTCTTT. Its protein is CASSYEWGQGNRAFF.

The chain recombines TRBV7-9 with TRBJ2-2; 7 bases map to TRBD2. V shed 8 bases and J 5 bases; nucleotides not matched to a gene: 5. This CDR3 has 13 residues. Looked up from germline, CDR1 is SEHNR and CDR2 is FQNEAQ (reference sequence). The DNA of the CDR3 is TGTGCCAGCCGCAGGGAGGGGACCGGGGAGCTGTTTTTT. Amino acids: CASRREGTGELFF.